This T cell receptor (beta chain) was retrieved from a study of blood T cell repertoires in COVID-19 (TCRdb year 2020). For the wider study: Collaborator samples came from the United States, Italy and Spain and covered acute and convalescent phases of COVID-19. The dataset comprised deeply sampled blood TCRbeta repertoires from subjects exposed to, actively infected with, or recovered from COVID-19. The repertoires were made available in a free public database intended to serve as a resource for research on the immune response to SARS-CoV-2. The samples were drawn from the first 160 participants of the ongoing ImmuneRACE study and from more than 1,000 subjects provided by 6 global collaborators. A de-identified subject ID, COVID-19 status, age in years and sex were almost always included in the sample metadata. Where available, HLA class I and class II types were taken from metadata supplied by the sample provider and were not determined by assay-based typing. The material from the prospective study consisted of cDNA or gDNA derived from T cells, B-cell-depleted T cells, or PBMCs.

The investigation overall reported the following: Clinical and demographic metadata were provided uncurated, with the amount varying by source and participant.

This clone was picked up many times. What antigen it recognizes has not been identified. There are no base qualities to consult, and no much larger clone falls within one base. Collaborating institutions collected whole blood in K2EDTA tubes following their own protocols. For TCRbeta analysis, collaborators shipped samples as frozen whole blood, isolated PBMCs, or DNA extracted from either of those sample types. The immunoSEQ Assay, a bias-controlled multiplex PCR, was used to amplify TCRbeta CDR3 regions from genomic DNA. The paper's data handling went like this. Nucleated cell counts per sample were estimated from amplification of reference gene primers within the assay. To quantify the absolute abundance of each unique TCRbeta CDR3 rearrangement, sequence reads were collapsed and filtered. Productive Simpson clonality was computed per sample as the square root of Simpson's diversity index over productive rearrangements. TCRdb provides this immuneACCESS table in a form limited to in-frame rearrangements. Some clones are lacking; in checked studies, under half of them reflect an unresolved V gene, and why the rest are absent is not known. V and J calls and clone size are given by that table; D and trimming were obtained from the DNA. This sample has roughly 140,000 clones in its table, and 65% to 85% of those were observed once. Of the sample, about 2% falls within the top ten clones.

The receptor was derived from a woman aged 55-69 years with acute or convalescent COVID-19. Source material: peripheral blood.

Here the CDR3 is given as CASSLHRDRLTGYTF. The nucleotide sequence is given as TGTGCCAGCAGTTTACACCGGGACAGGTTGACCGGCTACACCTTC. Recombination linked TRBV27 to TRBJ1-2, with 8 bases in between that match TRBD1. There are 15 amino acids in the CDR3, from cysteine to phenylalanine inclusive. This entry keeps only the CDR3 DNA: 45 bases, framed from base 1. V ends up 2 bases short and J 8 bases short, with an unmatched junction base count of 10. Reading the germline V gene (reference sequence) gives CDR1 MNHEY and CDR2 SMNVEV.